This T cell receptor (beta chain) is drawn from a study of T cell responses to AZD1222 COVID-19 vaccine. V was cut by 6 bases and J by 3 bases, with 15 bases left in between. The length of the CDR3 is 14 residues. Per germline, CDR1 SGDLS and CDR2 YYNGEE. Libraries were prepared by immunoSEQ multiplex PCR; TCRdb keeps only in-frame clonotypes and omits some of them. The sample yields some 40,000 clones, 80% seen once. The V gene is TRBV9, the J gene TRBJ1-2, with a weak D call TRBD1 (5 bases). The sample in question was peripheral blood, obtained 28 days after the second dose of the MenACWY control vaccine. This TCR was sampled from an adult who received the MenACWY meningococcal vaccine as a control. CDR3 in amino acids: CASNRGGADYGYTF. CDR3 bases: TGTGCCAGCAACCGTGGGGGAGCTGACTATGGCTACACCTTC.